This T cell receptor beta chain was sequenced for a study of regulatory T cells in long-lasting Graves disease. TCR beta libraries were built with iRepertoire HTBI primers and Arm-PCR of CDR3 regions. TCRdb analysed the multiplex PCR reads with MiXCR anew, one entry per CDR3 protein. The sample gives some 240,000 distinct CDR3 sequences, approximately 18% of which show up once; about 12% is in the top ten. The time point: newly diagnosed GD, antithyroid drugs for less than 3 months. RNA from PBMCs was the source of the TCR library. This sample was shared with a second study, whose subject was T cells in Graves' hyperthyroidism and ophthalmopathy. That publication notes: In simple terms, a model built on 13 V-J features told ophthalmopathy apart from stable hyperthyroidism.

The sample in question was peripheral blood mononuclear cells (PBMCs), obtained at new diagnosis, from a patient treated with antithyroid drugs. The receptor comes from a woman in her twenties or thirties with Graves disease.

The CDR3 sequence: CSVEPGLASYEQYF. In DNA, the CDR3 is TGCAGCGTTGAACCGGGACTAGCGTCCTACGAGCAGTACTTC. The gene calls are TRBV29-1 and TRBJ2-7, with 10 bases aligning to TRBD2. The trim removed 2 bases at V and 1 base at J, leaving 2 bases unmatched. The CDR3 is 14 amino acids. Germline V lookup: CDR1 SQVTM, CDR2 ANQGSEA.